This T cell receptor beta chain was observed in a study of cytomegalovirus exposure and HLA in healthy donors. About the study: Falling in the Caucasian-associated ancestry cluster were about four fifths of a few hundred genotyped donors. Notes on the study in general: Listed as cytomegalovirus-associated were 150 or so TCR beta chains. Previously analyzed data showed that most TCR beta V segments were productive at a frequency of about 90% or about 30%. CMV antigen specificity was confirmed in vitro for a few CMV-associated chains.

This CDR3 is 12 amino acids long. Per the germline V gene, CDR1 is SEHNR and CDR2 is FQNEAQ (reference sequence). It was with 60 Vbeta and 13 Jbeta primers that the PCR ran. Profiled with immunoSEQ multiplex PCR; TCRdb holds only in-frame clones, not every one. This repertoire shows 90,000 to 130,000 clones, 55% to 70% found once; its top ten account for 2% to 2.5%. Of note for this clone: Its cognate antigen is unknown. One junction end disagrees with the germline gene, perhaps due to a read error.

The sequence was obtained from a woman aged 30 to 39 in good health and CMV-seronegative. The rearrangement joins TRBV7-9 to TRBJ1-4; D unclear. The sequencing sample was made of PBMCs. The CDR3 region is CSSSFESEKLFF. The CDR3 coding sequence is TGTTCCAGCAGCTTCGAGAGCGAAAAACTGTTTTTT. The full variable domain, with the rest looked up from reference TRBV7-9 and TRBJ1-4, is DTGVSQNPRHKITKRGQNVTFRCDPISEHNRLYWYRQTLGQGPEFLTYFQNEAQLEKSRLLSDRFSAERPKGSFSTLEIQRTEQGDSAMYLCSSSFESEKLFFGSGTQLSVL.